Each of the 18 T cell receptor beta chains below was sequenced from the same sample in a study of T cell changes during pregnancy in multiple sclerosis. Repertoires were generated with immunoSEQ multiplex PCR, while TCRdb's copy carries only in-frame clones and drops some. This sample has about 83,000 clones, with approximately 91% found just once. This material consisted of PBMCs, taken in the first trimester of pregnancy. These TCRs come from a female donor in good health, serving as a control in a pregnancy study. Some clones in this sample may be carry-over from other donors' samples.

The chain is built from TRBV29-1 and TRBJ1-2; D is uncertain. Trimming pared 2 bases from V and 7 bases from J, leaving 14 bases between. The length of the CDR3 is 13 residues. From germline, CDR1 is SQVTM and CDR2 ANQGSEA. The CDR3 DNA follows: TGCAGCGTTGAACCACGAACGGGTGGTGGCTACACCTTC. Translating gives CSVEPRTGGGYTF.

The chain carries TRBV7-9 and TRBJ2-7; 7 bases match TRBD2. The germline CDR1 and CDR2 sequences are SEHNR and FQNEAQ (reference sequence). Unmatched junction bases numbered 5, after V lost 3 bases and J lost 0 bases. The CDR3 loop spans 15 amino acids. CDR3 in DNA: TGTGCCAGCAGCTTGGGACGGGAGGCCTCCTACGAGCAGTACTTC. Amino acid sequence: CASSLGREASYEQYF.

The chain links TRBV4-2 to TRBJ2-5; 9 bases fit TRBD1. Unmatched junction bases numbered 8, after V lost 4 bases and J lost 5 bases. Germline CDR1 is LGHNA and CDR2 is YNFKEQ. This CDR3 spans 15 amino acids. The CDR3 is CASSPQDRGGETQYF. The CDR3 nucleotides read TGTGCCAGCAGCCCCCAGGACAGGGGAGGGGAGACCCAGTACTTC.

The chain combines TRBV4-3 with TRBJ2-3, with 12 bases aligning to TRBD2. Unmatched junction bases numbered 2, after V lost 4 bases and J lost 3 bases. The CDR3 loop spans 15 amino acids. Germline assignment: CDR1 LGHNA and CDR2 YSLEER. The CDR3 sequence is CASSRLAGETDTQYF. The CDR3 DNA reads as TGCGCCAGCAGCCGACTAGCGGGAGAGACAGATACGCAGTATTTT.

V and J are TRBV15 and TRBJ2-1; the D gene is possibly TRBD1 (5 bases). Germline values: CDR1 LNHNV, CDR2 YYDKDF (reference sequence). V lost 8 bases and J 5 bases, leaving 16 bases between the germline ends. The CDR3 totals 14 residues. The CDR3 sequence: CATQQISTDNEQFF. CDR3 nucleotides: TGTGCCACCCAGCAGATCTCGACAGACAATGAGCAGTTCTTC.

CDR3 sequence (DNA): TGTGCCAGTAAAACAGGGAGCACAGATACGCAGTATTTT. It yields the protein CASKTGSTDTQYF. The chain is built from TRBV7-6 and TRBJ2-3, with D perhaps TRBD1 (6 bases). The V end lost 9 bases, the J end lost 0 bases, and 10 bases lay between the germline ends. Germline V lookup: CDR1 SGHVS, CDR2 FNYEAQ. The CDR3 has 13 amino acids.

This clone was counted a few times. The chain couples TRBV10-3 to TRBJ1-2, with 8 bases matching TRBD1. Trimming removed 5 bases from V and 6 bases from J; junction bases left unmatched: 8. From germline, CDR1 is ENHRY and CDR2 SYGVKD. CDR3 length: 14 residues. CDR3 nucleotide sequence: TGTGCCATCAGTAGGGACAGGAGGGTACATGGCTACACCTTC. This gives the protein CAISRDRRVHGYTF.

The chain is built from TRBV6-5 and TRBJ2-7; possible D gene TRBD2, 6 bases. V was clipped by 6 bases and J by 1 base, with 16 bases between them. The CDR3 runs to 15 residues. Germline CDR1 and CDR2: MNHEY and SVGAGI. The CDR3 sequence is CASRIGSAVSYEQYF. The CDR3 DNA reads TGTGCCAGCAGAATCGGGAGCGCGGTTTCCTACGAGCAGTACTTC.

The chain recombines TRBV27 with TRBJ2-1; a possible D gene is TRBD2 (5 bases). Trimming removed 3 bases from V and 0 bases from J, with 9 bases in between. This CDR3 is 15 amino acids long. CDR1 is MNHEY and CDR2 is SMNVEV in the germline V gene (reference sequence). The CDR3 region is CASSFRDSSYNEQFF. DNA of the CDR3: TGTGCCAGCAGTTTCCGGGATTCCTCCTACAATGAGCAGTTCTTC.

The chain links TRBV28 to TRBJ2-3, with D possibly being TRBD1 (5 bases). The V end lost 2 bases, the J end lost 5 bases, and 8 bases lay between the germline ends. The CDR3 totals 13 residues. From germline, CDR1 is MDHEN and CDR2 SYDVKM. As DNA, the CDR3 is TGTGCCAGCAGTTTACAGGGCCGAGATACGCAGTATTTT. Translated: CASSLQGRDTQYF.

This chain joins TRBV6-1 and TRBJ2-2; D might be TRBD1 (6 bases). V was trimmed by 3 bases and J by 13 bases, leaving 12 bases between them. This CDR3 spans 12 amino acids. CDR1 and CDR2 from the germline V gene are MNHNS and SASEGT. As DNA, the CDR3 is TGTGCCAGCAGTGAGCCTGGGACACGGCTGTTTTTT. As protein: CASSEPGTRLFF.

The chain employs TRBV18 and TRBJ1-1, with a weak D call TRBD1 (5 bases). The germline V and J ends were trimmed by 2 bases and 1 base, with 11 bases remaining between them. The germline V gene has CDR1 KGHSH and CDR2 LQKENI. The CDR3 loop spans 15 amino acids. For the CDR3, the DNA is TGTGCCAGCTCACCAACTCCGACAGAGAACACTGAAGCTTTCTTT. Its protein is CASSPTPTENTEAFF. The complete variable domain, with remaining parts taken from reference TRBV18 and TRBJ1-1, reads NAGVMQNPRHLVRRRGQEARLRCSPMKGHSHVYWYRQLPEEGLKFMVYLQKENIIDESGMPKERFSAEFPKEGPSILRIQQVVRGDSAAYFCASSPTPTENTEAFFGQGTRLTVV.

Here the CDR3 DNA reads TGTGCCGGACACGCAGGGACTAGCTGGAGGAATGAGCAGTTCTTC. This translates into CAGHAGTSWRNEQFF. V is TRBV6-1 and J is TRBJ2-1; 9 bases line up with TRBD2. The CDR3 is made up of 15 amino acids. V shed 11 bases and J 7 bases; nucleotides not matched to a gene: 15. The germline gives CDR1 MNHNS, CDR2 SASEGT.

The chain employs TRBV28 and TRBJ2-1, with D perhaps TRBD1 (6 bases). With 6 bases removed from V and 1 base from J, the gap between germline ends came to 13 bases. CDR3 size: 15 residues. CDR1 and CDR2 from the germline V gene are MDHEN and SYDVKM. CDR3 nucleotide sequence: TGTGCCAGCAGCTACAGGGTGAGATCCTACAATGAGCAGTTCTTC. Its translation: CASSYRVRSYNEQFF.

This chain joins TRBV4-3 and TRBJ2-6; D not resolved. The CDR3 runs 16 residues. The ends were cut back, 0 bases at V and 0 bases at J, with 6 bases in the middle. Germline V gene lookup returns CDR1 LGHNA and CDR2 YSLEER. CDR3 region: CASSQDGLSGANVLTF. The CDR3 DNA sequence: TGCGCCAGCAGCCAAGATGGGCTCTCTGGGGCCAACGTCCTGACTTTC.

This clone was seen just once. This chain links TRBV27 with TRBJ2-7; D not resolved. The CDR3 contains 12 residues. The germline V gene has CDR1 MNHEY and CDR2 SMNVEV (reference sequence). V lost 0 bases and J lost 8, with 8 bases in between. This chain's CDR3 is CASSLSLTQQYF. CDR3 nucleotides: TGTGCCAGCAGTTTATCCCTGACTCAGCAGTACTTC.

This sequence joins TRBV6-1 and TRBJ2-7; a weak D match, TRBD1 (5 bases). From germline, CDR1 is MNHNS and CDR2 SASEGT. The CDR3 totals 14 residues. The germline V and J ends were trimmed by 2 bases and 3 bases, with 11 bases remaining between them. The CDR3 DNA sequence: TGTGCCAGCAGTGAACTGGGGCAGTTCTACGAGCAGTACTTC. Translated: CASSELGQFYEQYF.

V gene TRBV7-2 combines with J gene TRBJ1-4; D may be TRBD1 (5 bases). CDR3 length equals 13 residues. CDR1 is SGHTA, CDR2 FQGNSA, per germline. With 1 base removed from V and 12 bases from J, the gap between germline ends came to 12 bases. The CDR3 spells CASSLEPREELFF. The CDR3 DNA reads TGTGCCAGCAGCTTAGAACCCAGGGAGGAACTGTTTTTT. The full variable domain, in which reference TRBV7-2 and TRBJ1-4 provide the parts outside the CDR3, is GAGVSQSPSNKVTEKGKDVELRCDPISGHTALYWYRQSLGQGLEFLIYFQGNSAPDKSGLPSDRFSAERTGGSVSTLTIQRTQQEDSAVYLCASSLEPREELFFGSGTQLSVL.